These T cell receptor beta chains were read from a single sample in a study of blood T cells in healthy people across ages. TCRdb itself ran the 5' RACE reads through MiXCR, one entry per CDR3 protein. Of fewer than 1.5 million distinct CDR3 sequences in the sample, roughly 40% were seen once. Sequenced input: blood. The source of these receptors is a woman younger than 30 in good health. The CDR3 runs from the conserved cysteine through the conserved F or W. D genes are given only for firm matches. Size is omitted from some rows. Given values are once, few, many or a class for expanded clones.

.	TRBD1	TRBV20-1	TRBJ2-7	CSATNRDRTSYEQYF	TGCAGTGCCACGAACCGGGACAGGACCTCCTACGAGCAGTACTTC
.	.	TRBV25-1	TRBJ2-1	CASSGGWTDHNEQFF	TGTGCCAGCAGTGGGGGATGGACAGACCACAATGAGCAGTTCTTC
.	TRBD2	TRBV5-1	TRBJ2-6	CASSFSGTPSGANVLTF	TGCGCCAGCAGCTTTAGCGGGACTCCCTCTGGGGCCAACGTCCTGACTTTC
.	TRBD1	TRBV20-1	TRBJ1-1	CSANLGQVVGTEAFF	TGCAGTGCCAACCTCGGACAGGTCGTGGGGACTGAAGCTTTCTTT
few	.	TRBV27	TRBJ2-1	CASSLGPGVTGNEQFF	TGTGCCAGCAGTTTAGGCCCGGGGGTAACAGGAAATGAGCAGTTCTTC
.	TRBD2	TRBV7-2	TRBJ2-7	CASSTQREGPGQYF	TGTGCCAGCAGCACTCAGCGGGAGGGCCCTGGGCAGTACTTC
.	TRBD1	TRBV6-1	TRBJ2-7	CASSEFGPGGLGEQYF	TGTGCCAGCAGTGAATTTGGGCCAGGGGGCTTGGGCGAGCAGTACTTC
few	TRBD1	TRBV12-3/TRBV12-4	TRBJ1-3	CASTGQGANGNTIYF	TGTGCCAGCACGGGACAGGGGGCGAACGGAAACACCATATATTTT
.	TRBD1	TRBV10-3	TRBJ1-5	CAISVMEGTGINQPQHF	TGTGCCATCAGTGTGATGGAGGGGACAGGGATCAATCAGCCCCAGCATTTT
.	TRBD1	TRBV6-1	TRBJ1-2	CAGHRGIFGDYGYTF	TGTGCCGGTCACAGGGGAATTTTTGGAGACTATGGCTACACCTTC
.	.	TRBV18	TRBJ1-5	CASSPIGGSNQPQHF	TGTGCCAGCTCACCCATCGGGGGTAGCAATCAGCCCCAGCATTTT
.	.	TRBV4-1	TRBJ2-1	CASSQDRADAYNEQFF	TGCGCCAGCAGCCAAGATCGGGCCGACGCCTACAATGAGCAGTTCTTC
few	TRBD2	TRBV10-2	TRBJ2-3	CASSAWTSGTDTQYF	TGCGCCAGCAGTGCCTGGACTAGCGGTACAGATACGCAGTATTTT
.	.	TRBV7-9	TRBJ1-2	CASSLVDDYGYTF	TGTGCCAGCAGCTTAGTCGACGACTATGGCTACACCTTC
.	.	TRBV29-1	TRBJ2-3	CSASGPSTDTQYF	TGCAGCGCAAGCGGACCTTCCACAGATACGCAGTATTTT
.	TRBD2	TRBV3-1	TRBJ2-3	CASSLEGLAGPNTDTQYF	TGTGCCAGCAGCCTCGAGGGACTAGCGGGACCCAACACAGATACGCAGTATTTT
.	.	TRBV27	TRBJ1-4	CASSPVRDGEKLFF	TGTGCCAGCAGTCCCGTCAGGGACGGGGAAAAACTGTTTTTT
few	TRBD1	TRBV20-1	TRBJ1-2	CSARAGGQGNYGYTF	TGCAGTGCTAGGGCAGGGGGACAGGGTAACTATGGCTACACCTTC
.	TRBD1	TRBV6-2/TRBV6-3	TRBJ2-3	CASSYGQGAGDTQYF	TGTGCCAGCAGTTATGGACAGGGGGCTGGAGATACGCAGTATTTT
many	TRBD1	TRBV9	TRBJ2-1	CASSGPGQGAYNEQFF	TGTGCCAGCAGCGGACCGGGACAGGGGGCTTACAATGAGCAGTTCTTC
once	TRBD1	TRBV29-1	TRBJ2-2	CSVTGTGKTGELFF	TGCAGCGTCACCGGGACAGGGAAGACCGGGGAGCTGTTTTTT
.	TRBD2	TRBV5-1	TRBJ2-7	CASSLRTSGREHNEQYF	TGCGCCAGCAGTTTACGGACGAGCGGGAGGGAACACAATGAGCAGTACTTC
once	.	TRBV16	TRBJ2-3	CASSQWEDTQYF	TGTGCCAGCAGCCAATGGGAAGATACGCAGTATTTT
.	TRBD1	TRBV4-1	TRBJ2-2	CASSQKEIPNRGGGELFF	TGCGCCAGCAGCCAAAAGGAAATCCCAAACAGGGGCGGCGGGGAGCTGTTTTTT
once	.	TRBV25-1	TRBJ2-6	CASSILSGSGANVLTF	TGTGCCAGCAGCATCCTCTCCGGCTCTGGGGCCAACGTCCTGACTTTC
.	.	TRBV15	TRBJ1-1	CATSRVGGMNTEAFF	TGTGCCACCAGCAGAGTCGGAGGGATGAACACTGAAGCTTTCTTT
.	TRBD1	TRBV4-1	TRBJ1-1	CASSRKEGQGNTEAFF	TGCGCCAGCAGCCGCAAAGAGGGACAGGGGAACACTGAAGCTTTCTTT
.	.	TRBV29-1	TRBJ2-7	CSVEVLSSGEQYF	TGCAGCGTTGAAGTTTTGAGCTCCGGGGAGCAGTACTTC
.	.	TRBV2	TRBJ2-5	CASMGRAGIGTQYF	TGTGCCAGCATGGGAAGAGCCGGTATCGGGACCCAGTACTTC
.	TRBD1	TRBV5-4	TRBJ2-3	CASSLAGGAFNRDTQYF	TGTGCCAGCAGCTTGGCAGGGGGCGCTTTTAATAGAGATACGCAGTATTTT
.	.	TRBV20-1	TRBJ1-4	CSARDTPFWTATNEKLFF	TGCAGTGCTAGAGATACCCCGTTCTGGACCGCAACTAATGAAAAACTGTTTTTT
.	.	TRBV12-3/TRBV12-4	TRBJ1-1	CASSPQTGKAFF	TGTGCCAGCAGTCCCCAGACAGGAAAAGCTTTCTTT
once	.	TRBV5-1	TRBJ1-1	CASSLQDSNTEAFF	TGCGCCAGCAGCTTACAGGATTCTAACACTGAAGCTTTCTTT
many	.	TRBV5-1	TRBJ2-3	CASSLMGGTDTQYF	TGCGCCAGCAGCTTGATGGGGGGCACAGATACGCAGTATTTT
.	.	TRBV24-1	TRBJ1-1	CATKRGENTEAFF	TGTGCCACCAAAAGGGGGGAAAACACTGAAGCTTTCTTT
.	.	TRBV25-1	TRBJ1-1	CAARRGRTEAFF	TGTGCCGCCCGCAGGGGCAGGACTGAAGCTTTCTTT
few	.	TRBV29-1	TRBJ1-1	CSVEDGRAEAFF	TGCAGCGTTGAAGATGGAAGGGCTGAAGCTTTCTTT
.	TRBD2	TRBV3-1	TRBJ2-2	CASSQWAGADTGELFF	TGTGCCAGCAGCCAATGGGCGGGAGCGGACACCGGGGAGCTGTTTTTT
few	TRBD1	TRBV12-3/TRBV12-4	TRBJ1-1	CASRMDRVPTEAFF	TGTGCCAGCAGGATGGACAGGGTCCCCACTGAAGCTTTCTTT
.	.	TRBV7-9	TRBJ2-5	CATRGGAMATQYF	TGTGCCACGCGCGGTGGGGCCATGGCGACCCAGTACTTC
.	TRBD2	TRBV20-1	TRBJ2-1	CSARAASGTGEQFF	TGCAGTGCTAGAGCGGCTAGCGGGACTGGTGAGCAGTTCTTC
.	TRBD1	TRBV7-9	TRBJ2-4	CASSLGQGGSKNIQYF	TGTGCCAGCAGCTTAGGACAGGGGGGGTCCAAAAACATTCAGTACTTC
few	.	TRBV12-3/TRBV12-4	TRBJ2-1	CASSHGLTYNEQFF	TGTGCCAGCAGCCATGGACTGACCTACAATGAGCAGTTCTTC
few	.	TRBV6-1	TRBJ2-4	CASSGDRLIAKNIQYF	TGTGCCAGCAGTGGGGATAGATTGATAGCCAAAAACATTCAGTACTTC
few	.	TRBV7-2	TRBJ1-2	CASSSPRAGEIVRDYGYTF	TGTGCCAGCAGCTCCCCCAGGGCAGGGGAAATAGTAAGGGACTATGGCTACACCTTC
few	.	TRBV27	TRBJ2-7	CASSTGTRGVYEQYF	TGTGCCAGCAGTACCGGGACAAGGGGTGTCTACGAGCAGTACTTC
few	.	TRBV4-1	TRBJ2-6	CASSPPRTYGANVLTF	TGCGCCAGCAGCCCCCCTCGGACGTATGGGGCCAACGTCCTGACTTTC
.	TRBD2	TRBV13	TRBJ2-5	CASSASGGPQETQYF	TGTGCCAGCAGCGCTAGCGGGGGGCCCCAAGAGACCCAGTACTTC
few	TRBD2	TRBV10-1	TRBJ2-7	CASSEGLAQSYEQYF	TGCGCCAGCAGTGAGGGACTAGCGCAATCCTACGAGCAGTACTTC
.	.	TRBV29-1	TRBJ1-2	CSVSGQTYGYTF	TGCAGCGTCTCCGGACAGACCTATGGCTACACCTTC
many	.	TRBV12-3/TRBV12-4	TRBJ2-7	CASSLGFYEQYF	TGTGCCAGCAGCTTAGGATTCTACGAGCAGTACTTC
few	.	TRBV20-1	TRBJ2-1	CSALEDSYNEQFF	TGCAGTGCCCTAGAAGACTCCTACAATGAGCAGTTCTTC
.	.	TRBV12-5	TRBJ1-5	CASGLVPRQTNQPQHF	TGTGCTAGTGGTTTGGTTCCCCGACAGACGAATCAGCCCCAGCATTTT
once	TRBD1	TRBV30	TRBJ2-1	CASRDRGAKKFGEQFF	TGTGCCAGCCGGGACAGGGGGGCGAAAAAGTTCGGTGAGCAGTTCTTC
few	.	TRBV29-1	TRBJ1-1	CSVRQVLNTEAFF	TGCAGCGTTCGACAAGTACTGAACACTGAAGCTTTCTTT
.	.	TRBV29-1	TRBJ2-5	CSAAGLRGETQYF	TGCAGCGCTGCCGGGCTCCGAGGGGAGACCCAGTACTTC